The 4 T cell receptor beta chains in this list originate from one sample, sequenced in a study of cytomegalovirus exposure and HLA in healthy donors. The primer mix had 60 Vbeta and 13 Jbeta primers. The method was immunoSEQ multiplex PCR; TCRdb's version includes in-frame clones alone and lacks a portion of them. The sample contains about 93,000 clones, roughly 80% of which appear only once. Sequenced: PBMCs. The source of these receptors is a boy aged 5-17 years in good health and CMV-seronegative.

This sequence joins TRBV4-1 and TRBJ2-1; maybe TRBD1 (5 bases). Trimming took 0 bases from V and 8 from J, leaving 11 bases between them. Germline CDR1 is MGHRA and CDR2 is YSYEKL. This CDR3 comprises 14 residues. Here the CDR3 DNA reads TGCGCCAGCAGCCAAGAATCTAGGGGCGATGAGCAGTTCTTC. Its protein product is CASSQESRGDEQFF.

The DNA of the CDR3 is TGCAGCGTTGAAGAGGGGGCCCCTTGGGGCTACACCTTC. Its protein is CSVEEGAPWGYTF. The chain uses TRBV29-1 and TRBJ1-2; D perhaps matches TRBD1 (6 bases). Germline V gene data show CDR1 as SQVTM and CDR2 as ANQGSEA. V gave up 0 bases and J gave up 8 bases, with 13 bases separating them. This CDR3 is built from 13 residues.

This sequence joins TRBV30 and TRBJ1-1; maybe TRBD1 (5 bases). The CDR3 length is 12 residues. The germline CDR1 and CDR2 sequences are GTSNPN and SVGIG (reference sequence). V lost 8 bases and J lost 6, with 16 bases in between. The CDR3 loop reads CASDRQGAEAFF. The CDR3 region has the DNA TGTGCCAGCGACAGACAAGGAGCTGAAGCTTTCTTT.

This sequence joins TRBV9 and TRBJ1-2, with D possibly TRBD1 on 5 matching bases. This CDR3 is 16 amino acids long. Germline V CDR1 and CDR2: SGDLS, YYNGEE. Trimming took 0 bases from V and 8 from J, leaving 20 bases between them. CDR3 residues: CASSVGLGPPPGGYTF. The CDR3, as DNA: TGTGCCAGCAGCGTAGGGTTGGGGCCCCCGCCTGGGGGCTACACCTTC. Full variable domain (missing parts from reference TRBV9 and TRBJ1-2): DSGVTQTPKHLITATGQRVTLRCSPRSGDLSVYWYQQSLDQGLQFLIQYYNGEERAKGNILERFSAQQFPDLHSELNLSSLELGDSALYFCASSVGLGPPPGGYTFGSGTRLTVV.